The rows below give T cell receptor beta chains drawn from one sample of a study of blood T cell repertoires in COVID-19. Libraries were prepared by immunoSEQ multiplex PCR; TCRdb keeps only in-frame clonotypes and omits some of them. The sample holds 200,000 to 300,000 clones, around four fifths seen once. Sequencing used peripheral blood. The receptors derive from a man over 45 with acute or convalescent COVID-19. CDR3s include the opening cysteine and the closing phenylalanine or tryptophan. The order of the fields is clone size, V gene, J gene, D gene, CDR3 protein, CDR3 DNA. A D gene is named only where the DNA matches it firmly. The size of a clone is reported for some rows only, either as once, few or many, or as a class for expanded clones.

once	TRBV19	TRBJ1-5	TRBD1	CASGQGADQPQHF	TGTGCCAGTGGACAGGGGGCTGATCAGCCCCAGCATTTT
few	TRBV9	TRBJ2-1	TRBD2	CASSASGSSLNEQFF	TGTGCCAGCAGCGCGAGCGGGAGTTCTCTCAATGAGCAGTTCTTC
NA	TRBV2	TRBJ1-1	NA	CASSVSQFNTEAFF	TGTGCCAGCAGTGTAAGTCAGTTCAACACTGAAGCTTTCTTT
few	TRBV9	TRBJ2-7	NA	CASSVDVRHYEQYF	TGTGCCAGCAGCGTAGATGTCAGACACTACGAGCAGTACTTC
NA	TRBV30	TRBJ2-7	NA	CAWSSSDEQYF	TGTGCCTGGAGTTCCTCAGACGAGCAGTACTTC
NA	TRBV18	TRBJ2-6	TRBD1	CASSPDKGQVTSGANVLTF	TGTGCCAGCTCGCCCGATAAGGGACAGGTCACCTCTGGGGCCAACGTCCTGACTTTC
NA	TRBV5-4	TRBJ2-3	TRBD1	CASNNQQGAGTDTQYF	TGTGCCAGCAACAATCAACAGGGGGCGGGCACAGATACGCAGTATTTT
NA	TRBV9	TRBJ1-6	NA	CASSVSGGSYNSPLHF	TGTGCCAGCAGCGTGAGCGGTGGCTCCTATAATTCACCCCTCCACTTT
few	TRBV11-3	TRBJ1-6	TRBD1	CASSLGQKNSPLHF	TGTGCCAGCAGCCTGGGACAGAAAAATTCACCCCTCCACTTT
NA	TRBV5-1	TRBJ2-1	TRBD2	CASSPGGYEQFF	TGCGCCAGCAGTCCGGGGGGGTATGAGCAGTTCTTC
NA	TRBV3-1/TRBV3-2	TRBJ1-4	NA	CASSFGQINEKLFF	TGTGCCAGCAGCTTCGGACAGATTAATGAAAAACTGTTTTTT
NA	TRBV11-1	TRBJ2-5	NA	CASQRQGGVGETQYF	TGTGCCAGCCAACGGCAGGGGGGTGTCGGAGAGACCCAGTACTTC
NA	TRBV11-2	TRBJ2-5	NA	CASSSEYRLQETQYF	TGTGCCAGCAGCTCAGAATACAGGCTTCAAGAGACCCAGTACTTC
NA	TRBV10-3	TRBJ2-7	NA	CAISDRGVDYEQYF	TGTGCCATCAGTGACAGGGGGGTAGACTACGAGCAGTACTTC
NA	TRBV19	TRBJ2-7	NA	CASSKGQMSSYEQYF	TGTGCCAGTAGTAAGGGACAAATGAGCTCCTACGAGCAGTACTTC
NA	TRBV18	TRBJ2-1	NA	CASSTGFGEQFF	TGTGCCAGCTCAACAGGGTTCGGGGAGCAGTTCTTC
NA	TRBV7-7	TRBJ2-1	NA	CASSYLGEVNEQFF	TGTGCTAGCAGCTACTTGGGGGAGGTTAATGAGCAGTTCTTC
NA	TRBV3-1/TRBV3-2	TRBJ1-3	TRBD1	CASSQAGTGGYTIYF	TGTGCCAGCAGCCAAGCCGGGACAGGGGGATACACCATATATTTT
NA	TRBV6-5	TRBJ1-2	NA	CASKRQFYGYTF	TGTGCCAGTAAAAGACAGTTCTATGGCTACACCTTC
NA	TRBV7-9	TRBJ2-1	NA	CASSFRASIYNEQFF	TGTGCCAGCAGCTTTCGAGCTAGCATCTACAATGAGCAGTTCTTC
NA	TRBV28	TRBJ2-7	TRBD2	CASITRGLAVYEQYF	TGTGCCAGCATAACTAGGGGACTAGCGGTCTACGAGCAGTACTTC
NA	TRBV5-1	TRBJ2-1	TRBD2	CASSLEPGGYNEQFF	TGCGCCAGCAGCTTGGAACCGGGGGGGTACAATGAGCAGTTCTTC
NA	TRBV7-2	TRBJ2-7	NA	CASSFSTSYEQYF	TGTGCCAGCAGCTTTTCGACTAGCTACGAGCAGTACTTC
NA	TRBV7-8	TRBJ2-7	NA	CASSLGGLSYEQYF	TGTGCCAGCAGCTTAGGAGGACTGAGCTACGAGCAGTACTTC
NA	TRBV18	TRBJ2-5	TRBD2	CASSPLEAGEETQYF	TGTGCCAGCTCACCACTAGAAGCGGGGGAAGAGACCCAGTACTTC
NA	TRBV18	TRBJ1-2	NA	CASSPPSSKNYGYTF	TGTGCCAGCTCACCACCCAGTTCCAAGAACTATGGCTACACCTTC
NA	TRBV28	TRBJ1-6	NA	CASRSSEGRSNSPLHF	TGTGCCAGCAGGAGTAGCGAGGGCAGGAGTAATTCACCCCTCCACTTT
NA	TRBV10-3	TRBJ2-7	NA	CAISPDGYEQYF	TGTGCCATCAGTCCAGATGGCTACGAGCAGTACTTC
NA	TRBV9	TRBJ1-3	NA	CASSVTSTSGNTIYF	TGTGCCAGCAGCGTTACTTCCACCTCTGGAAACACCATATATTTT
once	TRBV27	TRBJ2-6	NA	CASREPSGANVLTF	TGTGCCAGCAGGGAGCCCTCTGGGGCCAACGTCCTGACTTTC
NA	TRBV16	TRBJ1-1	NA	CASSQSAGLSEAFF	TGTGCCAGCAGCCAATCGGCAGGGCTCTCTGAAGCTTTCTTT
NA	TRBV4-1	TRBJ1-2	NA	CASSHPGGYTF	TGCGCCAGCAGCCATCCGGGTGGCTACACCTTC
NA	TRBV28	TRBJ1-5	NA	CASSSRQLNQPQHF	TGTGCCAGCAGTTCAAGACAGCTCAATCAGCCCCAGCATTTT
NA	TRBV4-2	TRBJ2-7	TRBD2	CASSQGLAGGEQYF	TGTGCCAGCAGTCAAGGACTAGCGGGAGGGGAGCAGTACTTC
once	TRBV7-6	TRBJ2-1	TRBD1	CASSFRDREHNEQFF	TGTGCCAGCAGTTTCCGGGACAGGGAGCACAATGAGCAGTTCTTC
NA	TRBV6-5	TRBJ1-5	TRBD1	CASSLTGGSQPQHF	TGTGCCAGCAGCCTTACAGGGGGGAGTCAGCCCCAGCATTTT
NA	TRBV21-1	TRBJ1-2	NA	CASSARQGGNEGYTF	TGTGCCAGCAGCGCGCGACAGGGGGGTAATGAAGGCTACACCTTC
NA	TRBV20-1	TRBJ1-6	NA	CSASGLSSYNSPLHF	TGCAGTGCTAGTGGCCTAAGCTCCTATAATTCACCCCTCCACTTT
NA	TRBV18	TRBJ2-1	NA	CASSPSSSYNEQFF	TGTGCCAGCTCACCAAGTAGCTCCTACAATGAGCAGTTCTTC
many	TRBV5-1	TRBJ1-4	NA	CASSLVPGRANEKLFF	TGCGCCAGCAGCTTGGTGCCCGGGCGGGCTAATGAAAAACTGTTTTTT
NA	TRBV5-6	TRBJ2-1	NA	CASSPPGRDEQFF	TGTGCCAGCAGCCCCCCCGGCCGGGATGAGCAGTTCTTC
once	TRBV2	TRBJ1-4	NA	CAARRADATNEKLFF	TGTGCCGCGAGGAGGGCCGACGCAACTAATGAAAAACTGTTTTTT
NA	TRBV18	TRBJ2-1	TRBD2	CASPRQGTSGSDEQFF	TGTGCCAGCCCGCGGCAAGGGACTAGCGGGAGCGATGAGCAGTTCTTC
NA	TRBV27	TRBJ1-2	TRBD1	CASSPNRRDRSYYGYTF	TGTGCCAGCAGTCCAAACCGACGGGACAGGTCTTACTATGGCTACACCTTC
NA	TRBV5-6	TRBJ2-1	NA	CASSQGNEQFF	TGTGCCAGCAGCCAGGGCAATGAGCAGTTCTTC
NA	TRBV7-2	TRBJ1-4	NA	CASSLRPANEKLFF	TGTGCCAGCAGCTTGCGGCCTGCTAATGAAAAACTGTTTTTT
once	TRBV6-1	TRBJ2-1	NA	CASSDLPTYNEQFF	TGTGCCAGCAGTGATCTTCCTACCTACAATGAGCAGTTCTTC
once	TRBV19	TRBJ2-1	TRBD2	CASSPLAGGQYEQFF	TGTGCCAGTAGCCCTCTAGCGGGGGGGCAATATGAGCAGTTCTTC
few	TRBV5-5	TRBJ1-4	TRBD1	CASSLRTGINEKLFF	TGTGCCAGCAGCTTGCGGACAGGTATTAATGAAAAACTGTTTTTT
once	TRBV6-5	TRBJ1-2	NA	CASSYGQGTYGYTF	TGTGCCAGCAGTTATGGGCAGGGTACCTATGGCTACACCTTC
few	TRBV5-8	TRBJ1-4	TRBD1	CASSHSGTGGNNEKLFF	TGTGCCAGCAGCCATTCAGGGACAGGGGGGAATAATGAAAAACTGTTTTTT